These T cell receptor beta chains were read from a single sample in a study of prognosis after radiotherapy for stage I lung cancer. MiXCR, applied by TCRdb to the multiplex PCR reads, yields one record per CDR3 protein. The sample lists about 19,000 distinct CDR3 sequences, roughly half occurring once. This material consisted of PBMCs, taken before or after stereotactic body radiation therapy (not recorded which). Every receptor here comes from a donor of 50 years or more with non-small cell lung cancer. Each CDR3 is given with its conserved first and last residue. D genes are given only for firm matches. Rows give clone size only sometimes, using once, few, many, or a class for an expanded clone.

V gene	J gene	CDR3 length	clone size	D gene	CDR3 DNA	CDR3 protein
TRBV6-5	TRBJ2-1	16	NA	TRBD2	TGTGCCAGCAGTTACTCGAAAACTAGCGGGGGGAATGAGCAGTTCTTC	CASSYSKTSGGNEQFF
TRBV28	TRBJ2-7	15	many	TRBD2	TGTGCCAGCAGCCCAATACCTAGCGGGGGCTACGAGCAGTACTTC	CASSPIPSGGYEQYF
TRBV6-9	TRBJ2-1	19	many	TRBD2	TGTGCCAGCAGTTACCCCACCGGGAGCGGGGGATTTCTCTACAATGAGCAGTTCTTC	CASSYPTGSGGFLYNEQFF
TRBV19	TRBJ2-1	18	few	NA	TGTGCCAGTAACAGAGGGGCTAGCTGGAGGGCCGGGTACAATGAGCAGTTCTTC	CASNRGASWRAGYNEQFF
TRBV11-2	TRBJ2-2	13	once	NA	TGTGCCAGCAGCCAACAGGCCACCGGGGAGCTGTTTTTT	CASSQQATGELFF
TRBV6-1	TRBJ2-7	15	NA	TRBD1	TGTGCCAGCAGTATTCCGGGACAGGGGACCTACGAGCAGTACTTC	CASSIPGQGTYEQYF
TRBV20-1	TRBJ2-1	13	once	TRBD2	TGCAGTGCTTTAGCGGGGAGGTACAATGAGCAGTTCTTC	CSALAGRYNEQFF
TRBV11-2	TRBJ1-6	18	NA	NA	TGTGCCAGCAGCCCACAGGGCCGACAGTGGGCTTTTAATTCACTCCTCCACTTT	CASSPQGRQWAFNSLLHF
TRBV30	TRBJ1-3	15	medium-sized	TRBD1	TGTGCCTGGAGGAGGGACAGGGTCTCTGGAAACACCATATATTTT	CAWRRDRVSGNTIYF
TRBV6-1	TRBJ2-1	13	hyperexpanded	TRBD2	TGTGCCAGCAGTGAAGCTAGCGGGACGGGGCAGTTCTTC	CASSEASGTGQFF